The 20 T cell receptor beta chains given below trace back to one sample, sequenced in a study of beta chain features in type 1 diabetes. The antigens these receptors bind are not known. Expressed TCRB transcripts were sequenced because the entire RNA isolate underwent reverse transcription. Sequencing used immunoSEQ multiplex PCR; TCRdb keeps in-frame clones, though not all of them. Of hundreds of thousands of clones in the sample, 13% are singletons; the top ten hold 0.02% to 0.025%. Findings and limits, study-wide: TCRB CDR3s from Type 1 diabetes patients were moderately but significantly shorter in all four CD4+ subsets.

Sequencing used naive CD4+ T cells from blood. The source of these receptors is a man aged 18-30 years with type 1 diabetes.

CDR3 bases: TGCGCCAGCAGTCAGCTTCGACAGGGGGCCGTGGAGACCCAGTACTTC. Translated, it gives CASSQLRQGAVETQYF. The chain combines TRBV5-1 with TRBJ2-5, with 10 bases that match TRBD1. Per germline, CDR1 SGHRS and CDR2 YFSETQ. Unmatched junction bases numbered 12, after V lost 5 bases and J lost 5 bases. The CDR3 spans 16 residues.

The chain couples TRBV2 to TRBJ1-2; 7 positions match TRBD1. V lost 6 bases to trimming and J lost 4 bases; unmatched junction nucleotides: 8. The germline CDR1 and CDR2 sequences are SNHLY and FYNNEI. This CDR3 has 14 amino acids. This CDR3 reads CASRTTGVGYGYTF. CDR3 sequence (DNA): TGTGCCAGCAGAACCACAGGGGTTGGCTATGGCTACACCTTC.

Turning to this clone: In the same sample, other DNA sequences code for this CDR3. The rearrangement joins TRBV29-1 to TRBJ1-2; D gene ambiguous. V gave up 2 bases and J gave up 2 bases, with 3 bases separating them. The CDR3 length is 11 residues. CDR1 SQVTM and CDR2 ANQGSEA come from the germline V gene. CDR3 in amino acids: CSVEQNYGYTF. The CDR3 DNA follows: TGCAGCGTTGAACAGAACTATGGCTACACCTTC.

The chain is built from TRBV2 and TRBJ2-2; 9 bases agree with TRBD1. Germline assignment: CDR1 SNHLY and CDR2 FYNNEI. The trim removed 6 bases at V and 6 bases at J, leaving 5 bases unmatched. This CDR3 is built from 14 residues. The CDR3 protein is CASRKQGAPGELFF. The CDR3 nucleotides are TGTGCCAGCAGGAAACAGGGGGCGCCCGGGGAGCTGTTTTTT. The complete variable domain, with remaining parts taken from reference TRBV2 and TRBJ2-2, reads EPEVTQTPSHQVTQMGQEVILRCVPISNHLYFYWYRQILGQKVEFLVSFYNNEISEKSEIFDDQFSVERPDGSNFTLKIRSTKLEDSAMYFCASRKQGAPGELFFGEGSRLTVL.

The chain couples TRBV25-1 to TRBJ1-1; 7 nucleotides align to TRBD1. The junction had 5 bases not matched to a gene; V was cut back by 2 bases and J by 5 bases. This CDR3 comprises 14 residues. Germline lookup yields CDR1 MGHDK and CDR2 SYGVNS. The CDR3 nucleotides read TGTGCCAGCAGTGAAGTACAGGGGAGGACTGAAGCTTTCTTT. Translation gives CASSEVQGRTEAFF.

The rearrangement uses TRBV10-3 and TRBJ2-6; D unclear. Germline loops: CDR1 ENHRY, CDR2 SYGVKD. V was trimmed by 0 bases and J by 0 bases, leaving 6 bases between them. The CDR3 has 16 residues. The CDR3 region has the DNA TGTGCCATCAGTGAGTCCGGCTACTCTGGGGCCAACGTCCTGACTTTC. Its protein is CAISESGYSGANVLTF.

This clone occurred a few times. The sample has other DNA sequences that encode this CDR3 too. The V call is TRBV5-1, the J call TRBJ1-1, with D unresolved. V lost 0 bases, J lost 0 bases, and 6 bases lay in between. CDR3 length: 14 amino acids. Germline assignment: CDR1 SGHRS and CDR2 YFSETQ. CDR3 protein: CASSLGHLNTEAFF. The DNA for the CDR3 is TGCGCCAGCAGCTTGGGACACCTGAACACTGAAGCTTTCTTT.

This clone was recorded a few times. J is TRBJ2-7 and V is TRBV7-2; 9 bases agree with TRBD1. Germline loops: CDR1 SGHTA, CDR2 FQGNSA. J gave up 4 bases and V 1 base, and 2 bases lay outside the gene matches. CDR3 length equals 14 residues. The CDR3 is CASSLGQGGYEQYF. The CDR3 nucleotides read TGTGCCAGCAGCTTAGGACAGGGGGGGTACGAGCAGTACTTC.

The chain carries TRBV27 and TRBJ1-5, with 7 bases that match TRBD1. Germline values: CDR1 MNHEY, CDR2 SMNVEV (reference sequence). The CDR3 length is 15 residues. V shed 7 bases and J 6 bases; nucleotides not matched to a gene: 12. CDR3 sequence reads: CASKAGQAGSQPQHF. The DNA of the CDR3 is TGTGCCAGCAAGGCAGGACAGGCAGGGAGTCAGCCCCAGCATTTT.

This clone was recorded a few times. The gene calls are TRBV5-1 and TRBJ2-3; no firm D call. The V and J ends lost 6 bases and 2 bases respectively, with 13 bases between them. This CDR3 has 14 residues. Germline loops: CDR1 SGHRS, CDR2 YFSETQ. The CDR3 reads CASNLHTTTDTQYF. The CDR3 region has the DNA TGCGCCAGCAACCTGCACACCACCACAGATACGCAGTATTTT.

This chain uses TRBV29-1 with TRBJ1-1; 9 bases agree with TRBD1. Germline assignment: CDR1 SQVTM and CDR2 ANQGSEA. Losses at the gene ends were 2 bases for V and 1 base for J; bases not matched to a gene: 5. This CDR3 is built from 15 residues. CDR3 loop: CSVENPGQGNTEAFF. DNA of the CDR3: TGCAGCGTTGAAAACCCGGGACAGGGGAACACTGAAGCTTTCTTT.

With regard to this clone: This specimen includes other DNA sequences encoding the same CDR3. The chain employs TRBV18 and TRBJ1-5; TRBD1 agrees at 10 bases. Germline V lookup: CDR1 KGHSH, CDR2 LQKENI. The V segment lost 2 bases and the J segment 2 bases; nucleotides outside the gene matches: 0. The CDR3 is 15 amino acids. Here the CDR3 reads CASSPGTGGNQPQHF. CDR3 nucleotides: TGTGCCAGCTCACCAGGGACAGGGGGCAATCAGCCCCAGCATTTT.

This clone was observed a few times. The CDR3 loop reads CVPKGNRDRKGDTQYF. In DNA form, the CDR3 reads TGCGTCCCCAAAGGAAACCGGGACAGGAAGGGAGATACGCAGTATTTT. The gene calls are TRBV23-1 and TRBJ2-3; 8 positions match TRBD1. TRBV23-1 is an ORF; its function is uncertain. The CDR3 has 16 residues.

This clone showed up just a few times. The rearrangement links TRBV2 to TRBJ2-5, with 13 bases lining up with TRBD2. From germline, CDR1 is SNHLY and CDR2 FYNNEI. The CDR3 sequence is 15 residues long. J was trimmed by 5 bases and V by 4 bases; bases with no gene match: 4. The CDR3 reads CASSGGLAGYETQYF. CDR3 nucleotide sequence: TGTGCCAGCAGTGGGGGACTAGCGGGGTATGAGACCCAGTACTTC.

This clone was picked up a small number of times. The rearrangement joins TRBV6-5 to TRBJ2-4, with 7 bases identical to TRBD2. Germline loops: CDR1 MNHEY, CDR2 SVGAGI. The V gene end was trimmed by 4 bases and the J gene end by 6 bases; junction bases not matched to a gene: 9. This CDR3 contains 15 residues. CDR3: CASSLFPGRANIQYF. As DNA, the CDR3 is TGTGCCAGCAGTTTGTTCCCGGGGAGGGCAAACATTCAGTACTTC.

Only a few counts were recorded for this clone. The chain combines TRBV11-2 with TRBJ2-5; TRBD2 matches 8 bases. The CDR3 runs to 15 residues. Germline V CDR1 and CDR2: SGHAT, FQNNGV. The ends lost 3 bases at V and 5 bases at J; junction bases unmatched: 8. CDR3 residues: CASSLGFGRAETQYF. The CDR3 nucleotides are TGTGCCAGCAGCTTGGGATTCGGGAGGGCTGAGACCCAGTACTTC.

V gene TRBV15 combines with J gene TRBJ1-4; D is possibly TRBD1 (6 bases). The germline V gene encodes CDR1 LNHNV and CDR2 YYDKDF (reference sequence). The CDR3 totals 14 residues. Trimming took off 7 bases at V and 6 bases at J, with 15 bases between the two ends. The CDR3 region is CATIEGGTDEKLFF. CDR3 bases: TGTGCCACCATAGAAGGGGGAACGGATGAAAAACTGTTTTTT.

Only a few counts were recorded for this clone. In nucleotides, the CDR3 is TGTGCCAGCAGTGTTGAAGGGGTAGAGCCCCAGCATTTT. This encodes CASSVEGVEPQHF. The V and J genes are TRBV2 and TRBJ1-5, with a tentative D call TRBD1 (5 bases). Per germline, CDR1 SNHLY and CDR2 FYNNEI. This CDR3 is 13 amino acids long. The V end was cut by 4 bases, the J end by 8 bases, with 12 bases between.

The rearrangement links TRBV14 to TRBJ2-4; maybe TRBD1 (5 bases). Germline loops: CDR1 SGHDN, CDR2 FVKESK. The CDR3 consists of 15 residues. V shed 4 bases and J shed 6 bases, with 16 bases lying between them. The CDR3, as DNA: TGTGCCAGCAGCCCCCGGGTAGGCCAGGGAAACATTCAGTACTTC. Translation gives CASSPRVGQGNIQYF.

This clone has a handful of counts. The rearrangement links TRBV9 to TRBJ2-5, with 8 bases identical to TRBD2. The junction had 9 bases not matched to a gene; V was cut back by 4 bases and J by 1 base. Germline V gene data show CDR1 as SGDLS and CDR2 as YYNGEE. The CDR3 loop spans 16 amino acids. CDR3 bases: TGTGCCAGCAGCCTCTCCTCGGGGGGGGCCCAAGAGACCCAGTACTTC. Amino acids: CASSLSSGGAQETQYF. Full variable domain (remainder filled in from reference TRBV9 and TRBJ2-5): DSGVTQTPKHLITATGQRVTLRCSPRSGDLSVYWYQQSLDQGLQFLIQYYNGEERAKGNILERFSAQQFPDLHSELNLSSLELGDSALYFCASSLSSGGAQETQYFGPGTRLLVL.